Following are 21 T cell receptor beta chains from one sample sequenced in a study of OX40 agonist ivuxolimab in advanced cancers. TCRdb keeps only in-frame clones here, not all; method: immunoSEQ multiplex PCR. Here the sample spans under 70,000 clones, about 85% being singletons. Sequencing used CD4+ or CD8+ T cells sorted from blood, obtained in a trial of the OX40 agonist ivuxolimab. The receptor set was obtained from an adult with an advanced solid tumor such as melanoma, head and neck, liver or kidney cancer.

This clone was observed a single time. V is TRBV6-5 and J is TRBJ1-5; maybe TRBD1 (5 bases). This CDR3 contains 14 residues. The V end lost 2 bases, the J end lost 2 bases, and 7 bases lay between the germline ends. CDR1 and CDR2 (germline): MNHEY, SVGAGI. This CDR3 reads CASSYGGGNQPQHF. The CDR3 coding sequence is TGTGCCAGCAGTTACGGAGGGGGCAATCAGCCCCAGCATTTT.

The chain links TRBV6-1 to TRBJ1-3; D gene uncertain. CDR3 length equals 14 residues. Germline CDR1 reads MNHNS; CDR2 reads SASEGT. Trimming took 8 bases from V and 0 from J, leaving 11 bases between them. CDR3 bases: TGTGCCAGCTTGAGGGCTTTCTCTGGAAACACCATATATTTT. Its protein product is CASLRAFSGNTIYF.

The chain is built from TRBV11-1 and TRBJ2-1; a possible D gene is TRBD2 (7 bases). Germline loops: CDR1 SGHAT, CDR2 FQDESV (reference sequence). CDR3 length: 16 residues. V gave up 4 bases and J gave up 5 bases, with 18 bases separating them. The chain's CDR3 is CASSSRGPGGHNEQFF. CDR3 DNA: TGTGCCAGCAGCTCGAGGGGTCCGGGGGGCCACAATGAGCAGTTCTTC.

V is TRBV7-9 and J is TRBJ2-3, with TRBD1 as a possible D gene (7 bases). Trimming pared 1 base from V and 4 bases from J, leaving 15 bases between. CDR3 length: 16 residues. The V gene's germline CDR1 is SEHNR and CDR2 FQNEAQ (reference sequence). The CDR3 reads CASSLGGLRGPDTQYF. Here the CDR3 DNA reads TGTGCCAGCAGCTTAGGAGGACTAAGGGGGCCAGATACGCAGTATTTT.

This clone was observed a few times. CDR3 protein: CASSPGTENSPLHF. CDR3 coding DNA: TGCGCCAGCAGCCCAGGGACAGAGAATTCACCCCTCCACTTT. The chain has TRBV5-1 and TRBJ1-6; 7 bases agree with TRBD1. Trimming took 4 bases from V and 7 from J; bases not matched to a gene: 5. Germline loops: CDR1 SGHRS, CDR2 YFSETQ. This CDR3 has 14 amino acids.

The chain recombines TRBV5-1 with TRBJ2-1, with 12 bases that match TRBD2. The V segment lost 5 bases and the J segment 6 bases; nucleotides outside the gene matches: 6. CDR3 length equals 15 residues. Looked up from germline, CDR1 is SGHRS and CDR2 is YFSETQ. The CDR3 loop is CASRTGTSGFNEQFF. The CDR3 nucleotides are TGCGCCAGCAGAACCGGGACTAGCGGGTTCAATGAGCAGTTCTTC. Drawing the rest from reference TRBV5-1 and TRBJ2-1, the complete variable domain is KAGVTQTPRYLIKTRGQQVTLSCSPISGHRSVSWYQQTPGQGLQFLFEYFSETQRNKGNFPGRFSGRQFSNSRSEMNVSTLELGDSALYLCASRTGTSGFNEQFFGPGTRLTVL.

The CDR3 DNA reads as TGTGCCAGCAGCAAAAAGAGGACTGAGAGCACCAATATATCAAACATTCAGTACTTC. This sequence encodes CASSKKRTESTNISNIQYF. The chain carries TRBV21-1 and TRBJ2-4; TRBD2 is taken as the D call from the table, unchecked against the DNA. TRBV21-1 is marked as a pseudogene. The CDR3 spans 19 residues.

The CDR3 DNA reads as TGCGCCAGCAGCTTGGGGATAGCGGAGTCAGCAGATACGCAGTATTTT. It encodes CASSLGIAESADTQYF. The rearrangement joins TRBV5-1 to TRBJ2-3, with a weak D call TRBD2 (6 bases). CDR3 length: 16 amino acids. CDR1 is SGHRS, CDR2 YFSETQ, per germline. Trimming removed 0 bases at V and 4 bases at J, with 15 bases between.

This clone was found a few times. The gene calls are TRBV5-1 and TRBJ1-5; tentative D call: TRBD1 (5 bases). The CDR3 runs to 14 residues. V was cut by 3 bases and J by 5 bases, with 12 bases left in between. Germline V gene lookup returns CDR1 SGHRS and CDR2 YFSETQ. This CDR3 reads CASSYAGRDQPQHF. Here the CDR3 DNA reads TGCGCCAGCAGCTATGCAGGGAGGGATCAGCCCCAGCATTTT.

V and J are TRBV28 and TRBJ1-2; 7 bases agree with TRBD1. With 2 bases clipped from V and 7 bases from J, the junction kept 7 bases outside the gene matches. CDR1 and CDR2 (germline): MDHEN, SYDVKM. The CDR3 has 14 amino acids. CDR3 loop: CASSLVGSGGGYTF. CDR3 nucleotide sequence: TGTGCCAGCAGTTTAGTTGGGTCAGGGGGTGGCTACACCTTC.

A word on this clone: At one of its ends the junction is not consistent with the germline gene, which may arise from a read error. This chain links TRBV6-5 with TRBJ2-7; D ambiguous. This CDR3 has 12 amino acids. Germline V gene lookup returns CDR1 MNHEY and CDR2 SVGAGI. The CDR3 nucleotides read TGTGCCATCAGTGAGTTTAAGGACGAGCAGTACTTC. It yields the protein CAISEFKDEQYF.

The DNA of the CDR3 is TGTGCCAGCAGCTTGTTAAGCGGGGTTAGCACAGATACGCAGTATTTT. It specifies CASSLLSGVSTDTQYF. The chain carries TRBV7-2 and TRBJ2-3; 7 positions match TRBD2. The CDR3 has 16 residues. Per germline, CDR1 SGHTA and CDR2 FQGNSA. V lost 3 bases, J lost 0 bases, and 6 bases stayed unmatched. Combining the CDR3 with reference TRBV7-2 and TRBJ2-3 gives the whole variable domain GAGVSQSPSNKVTEKGKDVELRCDPISGHTALYWYRQSLGQGLEFLIYFQGNSAPDKSGLPSDRFSAERTGGSVSTLTIQRTQQEDSAVYLCASSLLSGVSTDTQYFGPGTRLTVL.

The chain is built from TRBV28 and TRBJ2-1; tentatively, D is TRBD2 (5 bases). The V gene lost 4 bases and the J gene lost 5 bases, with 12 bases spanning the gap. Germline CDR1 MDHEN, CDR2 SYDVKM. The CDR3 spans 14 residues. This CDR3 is CASSSVRGNNEQFF. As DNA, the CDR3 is TGTGCCAGCAGTTCTGTACGGGGAAACAATGAGCAGTTCTTC.

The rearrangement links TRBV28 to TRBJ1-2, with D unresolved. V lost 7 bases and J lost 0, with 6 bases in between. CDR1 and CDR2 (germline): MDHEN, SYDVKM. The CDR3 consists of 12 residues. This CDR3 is CASTATNYGYTF. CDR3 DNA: TGTGCCAGCACAGCAACTAACTATGGCTACACCTTC.

This CDR3 reads CASSDNRNRLYSNQPQHF. The CDR3 DNA reads TGTGCCAGCAGTGATAATCGGAACCGGCTCTATAGCAATCAGCCCCAGCATTTT. The chain employs TRBV25-1 and TRBJ1-5; D call uncertain. Between the trimmed V and J ends, which lost 3 bases and 0 bases, there was a span of 18 bases. This CDR3 is 18 amino acids long. Per germline, CDR1 MGHDK and CDR2 SYGVNS.

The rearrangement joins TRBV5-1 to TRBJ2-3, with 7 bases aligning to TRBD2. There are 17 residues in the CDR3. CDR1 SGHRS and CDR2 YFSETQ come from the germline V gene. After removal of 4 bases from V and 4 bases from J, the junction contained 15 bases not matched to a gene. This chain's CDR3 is CASSTSGSGLSSDTQYF. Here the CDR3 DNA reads TGCGCCAGCAGCACCTCGGGTAGCGGGCTATCCTCAGATACGCAGTATTTT.

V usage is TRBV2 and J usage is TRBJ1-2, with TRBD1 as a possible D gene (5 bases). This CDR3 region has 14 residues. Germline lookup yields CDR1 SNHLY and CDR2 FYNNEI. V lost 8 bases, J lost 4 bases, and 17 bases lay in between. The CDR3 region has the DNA TGTGCCAGCGGGGGGTACGACGATATCTATGGCTACACCTTC. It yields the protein CASGGYDDIYGYTF.

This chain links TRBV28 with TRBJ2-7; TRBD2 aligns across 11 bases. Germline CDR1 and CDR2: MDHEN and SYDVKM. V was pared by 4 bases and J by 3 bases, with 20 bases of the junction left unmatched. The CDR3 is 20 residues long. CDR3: CASSYAYRGLAGGRDYEQYF. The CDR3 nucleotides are TGTGCCAGCAGTTACGCGTACAGGGGCTTAGCGGGAGGGAGAGACTACGAGCAGTACTTC.

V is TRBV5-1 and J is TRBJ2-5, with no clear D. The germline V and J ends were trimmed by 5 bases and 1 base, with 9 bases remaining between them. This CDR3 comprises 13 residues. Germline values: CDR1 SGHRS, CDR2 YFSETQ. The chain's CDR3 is CASSLSVQETQYF. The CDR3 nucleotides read TGCGCCAGCAGTTTGTCAGTCCAAGAGACCCAGTACTTC.

The CDR3 protein is CASRPLAKTYEQYF. The CDR3 bases are TGTGCCAGCAGGCCACTAGCGAAAACCTACGAGCAGTACTTC. V gene TRBV6-5 combines with J gene TRBJ2-7, with 7 nucleotides matching TRBD2. The J segment lost 2 bases and the V segment lost 6 bases, leaving 7 bases of the junction unmatched. Per the germline V gene, CDR1 is MNHEY and CDR2 is SVGAGI. This CDR3 has 14 amino acids.

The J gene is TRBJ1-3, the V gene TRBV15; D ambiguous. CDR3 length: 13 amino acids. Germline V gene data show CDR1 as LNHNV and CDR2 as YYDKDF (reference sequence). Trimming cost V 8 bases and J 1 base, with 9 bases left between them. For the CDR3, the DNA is TGTGCCACCGGGAAGGGTTCTGGAAACACCATATATTTT. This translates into CATGKGSGNTIYF.